These T cell receptor beta chains were read from a single sample in a study of OX40 agonist ivuxolimab in advanced cancers. TCRdb keeps only in-frame clones here, not all; method: immunoSEQ multiplex PCR. The sample lists tens of thousands of clones, over 75% seen once, with 3.1% in the top ten. The starting material was CD4+ or CD8+ T cells sorted from blood, obtained in a trial of the OX40 agonist ivuxolimab. These receptors were obtained from an adult with an advanced solid tumor such as melanoma, head and neck, liver or kidney cancer. CDR3s include the opening cysteine and the closing phenylalanine or tryptophan. Each record gives: CDR3 protein, CDR3 DNA, V gene, clone size, D gene, J gene. The D gene is left open where the match is weak. Not every row has a clone size; where given, it reads once, few, many or a size class.

CASSFSRGTNGYTF TGTGCCAGCAGCTTTTCTCGGGGGACGAATGGCTACACCTTC TRBV7-3 . . TRBJ1-2
CASSSRTGERTNEQFF TGTGCCAGCAGCTCCCGGACGGGAGAGAGGACGAATGAGCAGTTCTTC TRBV7-2 . . TRBJ2-1
CASSLEGQGRYTEAFF TGTGCCAGCAGCTTAGAAGGGCAGGGACGGTACACTGAAGCTTTCTTT TRBV11-3 . . TRBJ1-1
CASSPRVASTNEKLFF TGTGCCAGCAGCCCCCGGGTTGCCTCAACTAATGAAAAACTGTTTTTT TRBV7-2 . . TRBJ1-4
CASGTGGADGYTF TGTGCCAGCGGGACAGGGGGCGCGGATGGCTACACCTTC TRBV11-3 . TRBD1 TRBJ1-2
CAWSVREGHGYTF TGTGCCTGGAGTGTACGAGAGGGGCACGGCTACACCTTC TRBV30 once . TRBJ1-2
CSVEDWDTYEQYF TGCAGCGTTGAAGATTGGGACACCTACGAGCAGTACTTC TRBV29-1 . . TRBJ2-7
CASSQVDGPLGTNEQFF TGCGCCAGCAGTCAGGTAGACGGGCCCCTCGGGACCAATGAGCAGTTCTTC TRBV23-1 few . TRBJ2-1
CALVGAYEQYF TGTGCCTTGGTTGGGGCCTACGAGCAGTACTTC TRBV30 . . TRBJ2-7
CASSQGGGGAAGNTIYF TGCGCCAGCAGCCAAGGGGGAGGGGGGGCTGCTGGAAACACCATATATTTT TRBV4-1 few . TRBJ1-3
CASSEPGARRIEQFF TGTGCCAGCAGTGAACCAGGGGCTCGCAGGATTGAGCAGTTCTTC TRBV25-1 . . TRBJ2-1
CASSRDRNYEQYF TGTGCCAGCAGCAGGGACAGGAACTACGAGCAGTACTTC TRBV6-1 . TRBD1 TRBJ2-7
CASSGRGRDGYTF TGTGCCAGCAGTGGCAGGGGTAGAGATGGCTACACCTTC TRBV2 . . TRBJ1-2
CASSQEFGTGEAFF TGTGCCAGCAGCCAAGAATTCGGGACAGGAGAAGCTTTCTTT TRBV4-2 . TRBD1 TRBJ1-1
CASEQRSTRYEQYF TGTGCCAGCGAACAGCGATCGACGCGCTACGAGCAGTACTTC TRBV30 . . TRBJ2-7
CASRGSTDTQYF TGTGCCAGCAGGGGTAGCACAGATACGCAGTATTTT TRBV6-1 . . TRBJ2-3
CASSQGGGGGYEQYF TGCGCCAGCAGCCAAGGTGGAGGGGGCGGGTACGAGCAGTACTTC TRBV4-3 once . TRBJ2-7
CASSLSRVHGSSGNTIYF TGTGCCAGCAGTTTATCGCGCGTGCATGGGAGCTCTGGAAACACCATATATTTT TRBV27 . . TRBJ1-3
CASSLSGGGGELFF TGTGCCAGCAGCTTAAGTGGGGGAGGCGGGGAGCTGTTTTTT TRBV7-3 . . TRBJ2-2
CASSFLRAVKKKETQYF TGTGCCAGCAGCTTTCTCCGGGCAGTAAAGAAGAAAGAGACCCAGTACTTC TRBV7-2 . . TRBJ2-5
CASSFGTGGFNSPLHF TGTGCCAGCAGCTTCGGGACAGGGGGCTTTAATTCACCCCTCCACTTT TRBV5-6 . TRBD1 TRBJ1-6
CAISLTTSGSSYEQYF TGTGCCATCAGTCTCACAACTAGCGGGTCGTCCTACGAGCAGTACTTC TRBV10-3 once TRBD2 TRBJ2-7
CASSPAGAHEQYF TGTGCTAGCAGCCCAGCGGGAGCCCACGAGCAGTACTTC TRBV7-7 . TRBD2 TRBJ2-7
CASSPRAVGGASSYNEQFF TGTGCCAGCAGCCCTAGGGCGGTCGGCGGGGCGAGCTCCTACAATGAGCAGTTCTTC TRBV11-2 . . TRBJ2-1
CASSLQGKNTEAFF TGTGCCAGCAGTCTTCAGGGAAAGAACACTGAAGCTTTCTTT TRBV6-1 . . TRBJ1-1
CAWRGRWDANYGYTF TGTGCCTGGAGGGGACGTTGGGACGCCAACTATGGCTACACCTTC TRBV30 . . TRBJ1-2
CASSLAGTGTTEAFF TGTGCCAGCAGCTTAGCCGGGACAGGGACCACTGAAGCTTTCTTT TRBV7-2 . TRBD1 TRBJ1-1
CASSLEGYPYNEQFF TGTGCCAGCAGTTTAGAGGGGTACCCTTACAATGAGCAGTTCTTC TRBV27 . . TRBJ2-1
CAWSFGANVLTF TGTGCCTGGAGTTTTGGGGCCAACGTCCTGACTTTC TRBV30 . . TRBJ2-6
CASSQVLSNQPQHF TGCGCCAGCAGCCAGGTACTTAGCAATCAGCCCCAGCATTTT TRBV4-1 . . TRBJ1-5
CASHRGEKNQPQHF TGTGCCAGCCACAGGGGAGAGAAAAATCAGCCCCAGCATTTT TRBV6-1 . TRBD1 TRBJ1-5
CASRRDLNSPLHF TGTGCCAGCCGCCGGGACTTAAATTCACCCCTCCACTTT TRBV2 . . TRBJ1-6
CASSQGGGAVQPQHF TGCGCCAGCAGCCAAGGGGGAGGGGCAGTTCAGCCCCAGCATTTT TRBV4-1 few . TRBJ1-5
CASSPGTVNYGYTF TGTGCCAGCAGTCCAGGGACAGTAAACTATGGCTACACCTTC TRBV7-9 . TRBD1 TRBJ1-2
CASSPAWQGYGYTF TGTGCCAGCAGCCCCGCCTGGCAGGGCTATGGCTACACCTTC TRBV9 . . TRBJ1-2
CASTLTPSPSGNTIYF TGTGCCAGTACCCTGACACCTTCTCCCTCTGGAAACACCATATATTTT TRBV19 . . TRBJ1-3
CASSHTRGTGGYEQYF TGCGCCAGCAGCCACACCCGGGGGACAGGGGGCTACGAGCAGTACTTC TRBV5-1 . TRBD1 TRBJ2-7
CASSIEGDRLEAFF TGTGCCAGTAGTATAGAAGGGGACAGGCTTGAAGCTTTCTTT TRBV19 . TRBD1 TRBJ1-1